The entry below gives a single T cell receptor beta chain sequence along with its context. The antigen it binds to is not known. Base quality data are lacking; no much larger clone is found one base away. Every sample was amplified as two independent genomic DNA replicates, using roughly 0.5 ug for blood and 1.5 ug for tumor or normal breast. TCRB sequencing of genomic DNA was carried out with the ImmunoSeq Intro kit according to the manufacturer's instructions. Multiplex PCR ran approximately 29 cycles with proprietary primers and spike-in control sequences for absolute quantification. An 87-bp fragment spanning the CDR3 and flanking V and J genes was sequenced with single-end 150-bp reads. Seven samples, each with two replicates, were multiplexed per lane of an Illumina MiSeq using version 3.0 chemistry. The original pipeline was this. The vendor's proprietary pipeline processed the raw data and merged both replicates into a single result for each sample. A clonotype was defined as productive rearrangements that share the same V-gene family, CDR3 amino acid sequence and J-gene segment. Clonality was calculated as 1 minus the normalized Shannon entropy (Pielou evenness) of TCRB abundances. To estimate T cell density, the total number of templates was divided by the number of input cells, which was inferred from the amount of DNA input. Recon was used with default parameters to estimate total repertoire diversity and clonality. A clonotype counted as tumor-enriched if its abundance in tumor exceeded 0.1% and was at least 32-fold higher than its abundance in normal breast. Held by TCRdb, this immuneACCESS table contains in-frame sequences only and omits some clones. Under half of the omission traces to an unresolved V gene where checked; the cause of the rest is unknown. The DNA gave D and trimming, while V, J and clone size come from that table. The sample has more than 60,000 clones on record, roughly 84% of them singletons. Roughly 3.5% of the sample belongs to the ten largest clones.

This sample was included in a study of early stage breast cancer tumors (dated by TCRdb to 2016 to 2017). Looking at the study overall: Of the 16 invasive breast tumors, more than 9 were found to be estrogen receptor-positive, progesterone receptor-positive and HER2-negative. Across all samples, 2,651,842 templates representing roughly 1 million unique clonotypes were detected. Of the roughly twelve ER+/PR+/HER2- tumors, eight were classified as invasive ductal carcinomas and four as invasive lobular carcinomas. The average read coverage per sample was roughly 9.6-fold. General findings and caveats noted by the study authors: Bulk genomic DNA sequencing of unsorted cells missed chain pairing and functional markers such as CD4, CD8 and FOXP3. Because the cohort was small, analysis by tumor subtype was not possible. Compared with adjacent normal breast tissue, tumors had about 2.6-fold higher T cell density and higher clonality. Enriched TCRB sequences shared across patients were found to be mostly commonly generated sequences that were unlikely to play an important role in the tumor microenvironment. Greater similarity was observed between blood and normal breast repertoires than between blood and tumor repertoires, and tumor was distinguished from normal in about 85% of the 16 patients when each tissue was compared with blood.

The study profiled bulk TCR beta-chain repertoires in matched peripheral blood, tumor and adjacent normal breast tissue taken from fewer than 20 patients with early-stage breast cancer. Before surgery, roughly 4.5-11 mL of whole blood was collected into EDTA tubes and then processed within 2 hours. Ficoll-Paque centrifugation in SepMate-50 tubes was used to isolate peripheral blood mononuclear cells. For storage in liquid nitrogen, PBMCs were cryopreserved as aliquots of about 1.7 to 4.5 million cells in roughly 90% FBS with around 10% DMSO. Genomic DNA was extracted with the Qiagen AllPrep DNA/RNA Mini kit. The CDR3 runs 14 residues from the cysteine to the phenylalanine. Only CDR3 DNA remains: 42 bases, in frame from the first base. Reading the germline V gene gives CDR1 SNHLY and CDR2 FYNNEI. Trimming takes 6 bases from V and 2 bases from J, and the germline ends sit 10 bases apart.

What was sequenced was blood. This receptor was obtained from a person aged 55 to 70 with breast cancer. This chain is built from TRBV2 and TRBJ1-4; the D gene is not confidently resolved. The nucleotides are TGTGCCAGCAGGGAGGTGGGGACTAATGAAAAACTGTTTTTT. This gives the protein CASREVGTNEKLFF.